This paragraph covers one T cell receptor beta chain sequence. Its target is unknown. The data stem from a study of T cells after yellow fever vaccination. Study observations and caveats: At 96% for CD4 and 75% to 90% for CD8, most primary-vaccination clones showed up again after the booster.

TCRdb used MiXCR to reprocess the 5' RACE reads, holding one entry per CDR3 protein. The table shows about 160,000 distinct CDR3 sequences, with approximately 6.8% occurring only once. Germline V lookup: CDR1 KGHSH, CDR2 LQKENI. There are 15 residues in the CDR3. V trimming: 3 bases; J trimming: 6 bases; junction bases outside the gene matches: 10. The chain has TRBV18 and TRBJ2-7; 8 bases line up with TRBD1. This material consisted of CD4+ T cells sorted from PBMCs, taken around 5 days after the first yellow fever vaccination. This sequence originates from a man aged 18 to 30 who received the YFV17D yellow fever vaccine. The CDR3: CASSPLSQGAIEQYF. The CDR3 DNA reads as TGTGCCAGCTCACCTCTTTCGCAGGGGGCTATCGAGCAGTACTTC.